A selection of T cell receptor beta chains follows, all from one sample in a study of shared clonotypes between healthy human individuals. The method was immunoSEQ multiplex PCR; TCRdb's version includes in-frame clones alone and lacks a portion of them. The repertoire consists of approximately 350,000 clones, with over 65% occurring once and the leading ten covering approximately 10%. The sequenced material came from memory CD4+ T cells sorted from blood. The source of these receptors is a man aged 25 to 40 in good health. Each CDR3 is given with its conserved first and last residue. The D gene is left open where the match is weak. Size tells how often a clone was seen (once, few, many) or the class of an expanded clone, and some rows leave it out.

CASRLKTCSWGPYEQYF TGTGCAAGTCGCTTAAAGACGTGCAGCTGGGGACCCTACGAGCAGTACTTC TRBV12-2 . TRBJ2-7 .
CASSSGLAGLQEYF TGCGCCAGCAGCTCCGGACTAGCGGGATTGCAGGAGTACTTC TRBV5-1 . TRBJ2-7 TRBD2
CASSQLAAGGTLGEQFF TGTGCCAGCAGCCAACTCGCAGCGGGAGGTACGCTCGGTGAGCAGTTCTTC TRBV7-6 . TRBJ2-1 TRBD2
CAWSPRGEKPKSSGNTIYF TGTGCCTGGAGCCCGAGGGGGGAAAAACCCAAGTCCTCTGGAAACACCATATATTTT TRBV30 many TRBJ1-3 .
CAISESGLAGGNEQFF TGTGCCATCAGTGAGTCGGGACTAGCGGGAGGCAATGAGCAGTTCTTC TRBV10-3 . TRBJ2-1 TRBD2
CARSDPESSGANVLTF TGTGCCAGATCGGATCCCGAGAGCTCTGGGGCCAACGTCCTGACTTTC TRBV30 . TRBJ2-6 .
CSVREGTSNQPQHF TGCAGCGTCAGAGAAGGGACATCGAATCAGCCCCAGCATTTT TRBV29-1 . TRBJ1-5 .
CASSHTTETYGYTF TGTGCCAGCTCACATACGACGGAAACCTATGGCTACACCTTC TRBV18 . TRBJ1-2 .
CSARRTGELFF TGCAGTGCTAGACGCACCGGGGAGCTGTTTTTT TRBV20-1 few TRBJ2-2 .
CASSLDWTGLNEQFF TGCGCCAGCAGCTTGGACTGGACAGGGCTCAATGAGCAGTTCTTC TRBV5-1 . TRBJ2-1 TRBD1
CASSPGEREGGNEQFF TGTGCCAGCAGCCCGGGGGAGCGGGAGGGAGGGAATGAGCAGTTCTTC TRBV13 . TRBJ2-1 TRBD2
CASSIDLTSGSYEQFF TGTGCCAGTAGTATAGATTTAACTAGCGGGAGTTATGAGCAGTTCTTC TRBV19 . TRBJ2-1 TRBD2
CAWSVGQPQHF TGTGCCTGGAGTGTGGGTCAGCCCCAGCATTTT TRBV30 . TRBJ1-5 .
CASSFSPAYEQYF TGTGCCAGCAGCTTCTCCCCTGCGTACGAGCAGTACTTC TRBV7-2 . TRBJ2-7 .
CASSPGRGSNQPQHF TGTGCCAGCAGCCCGGGACGGGGAAGCAATCAGCCCCAGCATTTT TRBV6-6 . TRBJ1-5 .
CASSPDGNYGYTF TGTGCCAGCAGCCCTGATGGTAACTATGGCTACACCTTC TRBV5-4 . TRBJ1-2 .
CASSGTATNEKLFF TGTGCCAGCAGTGGGACAGCAACTAATGAAAAACTGTTTTTT TRBV28 . TRBJ1-4 TRBD1
CASRGGGGTEAFF TGTGCCTCGAGGGGGGGCGGAGGCACTGAAGCTTTCTTT TRBV5-5 . TRBJ1-1 .
CASSLMPAISSYEQYF TGTGCCAGCAGCTTGATGCCGGCTATTAGCTCCTACGAGCAGTACTTC TRBV7-2 . TRBJ2-7 .
CATSEGGLRNTEAFF TGTGCCACCTCCGAGGGGGGCCTAAGAAACACTGAAGCTTTCTTT TRBV19 . TRBJ1-1 .
CASSWSKGTATWGEKLFF TGTGCCAGCAGTTGGAGTAAAGGGACAGCGACCTGGGGGGAAAAACTGTTTTTT TRBV28 . TRBJ1-4 TRBD1
CASSHRLAETQYF TGCGCCAGCAGCCATCGCCTCGCGGAGACCCAGTACTTC TRBV4-3 . TRBJ2-5 .
CASSAYLTDTQYF TGTGCCAGCAGCGCGTACCTCACAGATACGCAGTATTTT TRBV5-4 . TRBJ2-3 .
CASSLGTGTDTQYF TGTGCCAGCAGCTTGGGGACAGGGACCGATACGCAGTATTTT TRBV7-9 . TRBJ2-3 TRBD1
CASRAGPGELFF TGTGCCAGCAGAGCGGGACCCGGGGAGCTGTTTTTT TRBV6-5 . TRBJ2-2 TRBD2
CASSFPTGVGAEAFF TGTGCCAGCAGCTTCCCGACAGGCGTGGGGGCTGAAGCTTTCTTT TRBV7-9 medium-sized TRBJ1-1 .
CASSVGPLLGQPQHF TGTGCCAGCAGCGTAGGGCCCTTACTGGGTCAGCCCCAGCATTTT TRBV9 . TRBJ1-5 .
CASSLGRNNYEQYF TGTGCCAGCAGCCTGGGACGGAACAACTACGAGCAGTACTTC TRBV11-3 . TRBJ2-7 .
CASSLSSPGGRSYEQYF TGTGCCAGCAGTTTATCGTCCCCGGGGGGTAGATCCTACGAGCAGTACTTC TRBV27 . TRBJ2-7 TRBD2
CASSQFISGSSYEQYF TGCGCCAGCAGCCAGTTTATTAGCGGGAGCTCCTACGAGCAGTACTTC TRBV4-3 . TRBJ2-7 TRBD2
CASSHRQGMNTEAFF TGTGCCAGCAGCCACCGACAGGGGATGAACACTGAAGCTTTCTTT TRBV13 . TRBJ1-1 TRBD1
CASSLNRETQYF TGTGCCAGCAGTCTCAACCGGGAGACCCAGTACTTC TRBV11-2 . TRBJ2-5 .
CASIPGAWTEAFF TGTGCCAGCATCCCGGGGGCATGGACTGAAGCTTTCTTT TRBV2 . TRBJ1-1 .
CASSFPRDPYEQYF TGTGCCAGCAGTTTCCCCAGGGATCCCTACGAGCAGTACTTC TRBV28 . TRBJ2-7 .
CASSFAGSETQYF TGCGCCAGCAGCTTCGCGGGATCAGAGACCCAGTACTTC TRBV5-1 once TRBJ2-5 .
CASTRDRGHGYTF TGTGCCAGCACGCGGGACAGGGGGCATGGCTACACCTTC TRBV6-5 few TRBJ1-2 TRBD1
CASSRGGGTSGPQETQYF TGTGCCAGCAGTCGAGGGGGGGGGACTAGCGGGCCCCAAGAGACCCAGTACTTC TRBV11-2 . TRBJ2-5 TRBD2
CSVKPTGTPNNEQFF TGCAGCGTCAAACCCACCGGGACGCCGAACAATGAGCAGTTCTTC TRBV29-1 . TRBJ2-1 .
CASSLGWGNTGELFF TGTGCCAGCAGCTTGGGCTGGGGGAACACCGGGGAGCTGTTTTTT TRBV7-9 . TRBJ2-2 .
CASSIEPGPYEQYF TGTGCCAGTAGTATAGAACCGGGGCCCTACGAGCAGTACTTC TRBV19 few TRBJ2-7 .
CSVGKVNEKLFF TGCAGCGTTGGGAAGGTTAATGAAAAACTGTTTTTT TRBV29-1 . TRBJ1-4 .
CASSSSGRWTGELFF TGTGCCAGCAGTTCTAGCGGGAGGTGGACCGGGGAGCTGTTTTTT TRBV28 . TRBJ2-2 TRBD2
CAIPAAWGRTDTQYF TGTGCCATCCCCGCGGCCTGGGGCCGCACAGATACGCAGTATTTT TRBV21-1 . TRBJ2-3 .
CASSATGTQAFF TGTGCCAGCAGCGCAACCGGGACGCAGGCTTTCTTT TRBV5-4 . TRBJ1-1 .
CASRAPGRRGGGYTF TGTGCCAGCAGGGCTCCGGGACGGCGGGGAGGAGGCTACACCTTC TRBV25-1 . TRBJ1-2 .
CASSSYWTGANEQFF TGTGCCAGCAGCTCTTACTGGACAGGTGCCAATGAGCAGTTCTTC TRBV5-6 . TRBJ2-1 TRBD1
CASSVGASGYTF TGTGCCAGCAGCGTAGGAGCCAGCGGCTACACCTTC TRBV9 . TRBJ1-2 .
CASRRDQNTEAFF TGTGCCAGCAGAAGAGACCAGAACACTGAAGCTTTCTTT TRBV7-6 . TRBJ1-1 .
CAALQGTNEKLFF TGTGCCGCATTACAGGGGACTAATGAAAAACTGTTTTTT TRBV28 . TRBJ1-4 TRBD1
CASSSTPTEKLFF TGTGCCAGCAGTTCTACCCCGACGGAAAAACTGTTTTTT TRBV28 . TRBJ1-4 .
CASRGGAWEKLFF TGTGCCAGCAGGGGTGGGGCTTGGGAAAAACTGTTTTTT TRBV7-2 many TRBJ1-4 .
CASGTSGMSYEQYF TGTGCCAGCGGAACTAGCGGGATGTCTTACGAGCAGTACTTC TRBV27 . TRBJ2-7 TRBD2
CASSPDRDTQYF TGTGCCAGCAGCCCCGACCGAGATACGCAGTATTTT TRBV7-7 . TRBJ2-3 .
CASSRYEQYF TGTGCCAGCAGCCGCTACGAGCAGTACTTC TRBV6-5 . TRBJ2-7 .
CASSLVRGGGVETQYF TGTGCCAGCAGCTTAGTCCGAGGGGGAGGTGTGGAGACCCAGTACTTC TRBV7-9 . TRBJ2-5 .
CASSRDQRGYTF TGTGCCAGCAGCCGGGATCAGAGGGGCTACACCTTC TRBV14 . TRBJ1-2 .
CASSFRFAGSYEQYF TGTGCCAGCAGCTTTAGGTTTGCTGGGTCCTACGAGCAGTACTTC TRBV5-6 few TRBJ2-7 .
CASTWTAANYGYTF TGTGCCAGCACATGGACGGCTGCTAACTATGGCTACACCTTC TRBV18 . TRBJ1-2 .
CASSPGYGYTF TGTGCCAGCAGCCCTGGCTATGGCTACACCTTC TRBV7-2 . TRBJ1-2 .
CASSVGLAKETQYF TGTGCCAGCAGCGTAGGTCTAGCAAAGGAGACCCAGTACTTC TRBV9 . TRBJ2-5 .